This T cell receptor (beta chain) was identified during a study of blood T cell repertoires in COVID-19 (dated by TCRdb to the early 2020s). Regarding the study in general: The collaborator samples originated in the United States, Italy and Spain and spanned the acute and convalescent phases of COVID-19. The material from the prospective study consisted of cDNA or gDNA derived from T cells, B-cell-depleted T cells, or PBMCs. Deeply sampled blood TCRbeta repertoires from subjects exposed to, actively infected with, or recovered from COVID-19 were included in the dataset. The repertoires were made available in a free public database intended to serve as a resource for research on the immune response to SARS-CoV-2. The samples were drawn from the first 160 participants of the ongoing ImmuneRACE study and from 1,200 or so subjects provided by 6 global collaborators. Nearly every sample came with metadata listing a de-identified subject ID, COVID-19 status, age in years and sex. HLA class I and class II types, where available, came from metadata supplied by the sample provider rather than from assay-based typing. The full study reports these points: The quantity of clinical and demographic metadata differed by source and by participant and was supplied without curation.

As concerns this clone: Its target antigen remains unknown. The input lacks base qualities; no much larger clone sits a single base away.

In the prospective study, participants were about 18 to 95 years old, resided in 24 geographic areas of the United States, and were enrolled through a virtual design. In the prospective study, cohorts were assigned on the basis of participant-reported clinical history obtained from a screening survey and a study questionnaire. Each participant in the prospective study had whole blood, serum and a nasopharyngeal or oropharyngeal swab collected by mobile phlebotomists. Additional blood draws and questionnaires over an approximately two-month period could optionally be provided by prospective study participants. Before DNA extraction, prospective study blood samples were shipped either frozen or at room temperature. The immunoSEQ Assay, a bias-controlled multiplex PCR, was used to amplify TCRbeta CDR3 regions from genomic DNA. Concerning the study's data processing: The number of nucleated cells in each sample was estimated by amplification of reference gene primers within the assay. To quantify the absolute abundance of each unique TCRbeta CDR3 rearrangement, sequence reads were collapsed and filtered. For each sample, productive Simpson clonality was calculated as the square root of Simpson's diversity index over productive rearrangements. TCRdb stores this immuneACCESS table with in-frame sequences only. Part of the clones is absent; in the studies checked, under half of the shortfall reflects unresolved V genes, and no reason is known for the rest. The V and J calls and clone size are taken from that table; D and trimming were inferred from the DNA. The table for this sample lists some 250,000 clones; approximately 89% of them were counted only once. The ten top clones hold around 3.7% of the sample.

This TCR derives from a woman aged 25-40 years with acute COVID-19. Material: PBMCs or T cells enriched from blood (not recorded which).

At the DNA level, the sequence is TGTGCCAGCAGCTACGGAAGGGGGACTAACTATGGCTACACCTTC. Its translation is CASSYGRGTNYGYTF. The chain is made from TRBV6-6 and TRBJ1-2; a tentative D call is TRBD1 (6 bases match). Based on the germline V gene (reference sequence), the CDR1 and CDR2 sequences are MNHNY and SVGAGI. V drops 6 bases and J drops 0 bases, leaving 14 bases in between. From the cysteine up to the phenylalanine, the CDR3 has a length of 15 residues. Only the CDR3 part of the read is kept: 45 bases, read in frame from the first base.